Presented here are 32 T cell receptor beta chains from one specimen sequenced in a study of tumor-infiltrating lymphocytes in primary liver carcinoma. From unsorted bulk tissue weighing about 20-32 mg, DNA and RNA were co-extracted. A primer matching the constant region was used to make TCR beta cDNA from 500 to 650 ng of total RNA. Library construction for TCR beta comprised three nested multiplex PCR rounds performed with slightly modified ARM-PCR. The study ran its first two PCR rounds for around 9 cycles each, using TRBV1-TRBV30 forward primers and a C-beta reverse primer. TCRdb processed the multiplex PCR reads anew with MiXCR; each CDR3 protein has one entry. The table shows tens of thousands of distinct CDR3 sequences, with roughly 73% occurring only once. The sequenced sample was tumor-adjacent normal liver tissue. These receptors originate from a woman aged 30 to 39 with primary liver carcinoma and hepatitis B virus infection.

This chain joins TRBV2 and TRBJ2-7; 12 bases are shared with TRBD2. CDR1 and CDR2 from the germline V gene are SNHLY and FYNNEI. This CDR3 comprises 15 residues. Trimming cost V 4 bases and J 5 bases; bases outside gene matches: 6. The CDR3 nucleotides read TGTGCCAGCAGTGGAAGACTAGCGGGAGTTGACGAGCAGTACTTC. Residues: CASSGRLAGVDEQYF.

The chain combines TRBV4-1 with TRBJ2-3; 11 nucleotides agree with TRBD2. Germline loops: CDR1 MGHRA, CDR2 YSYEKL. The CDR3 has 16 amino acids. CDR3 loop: CTCSQDVLAGVDTQYF. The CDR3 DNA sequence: TGCACCTGCAGCCAAGATGTACTAGCGGGGGTGGATACGCAGTATTTT.

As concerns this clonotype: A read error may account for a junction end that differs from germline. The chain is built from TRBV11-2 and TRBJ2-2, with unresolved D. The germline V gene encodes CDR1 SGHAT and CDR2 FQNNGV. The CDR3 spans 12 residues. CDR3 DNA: TGTGCCATCAGCTTCGGTAGCGGGGAGCTGTTTTTT. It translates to CAISFGSGELFF.

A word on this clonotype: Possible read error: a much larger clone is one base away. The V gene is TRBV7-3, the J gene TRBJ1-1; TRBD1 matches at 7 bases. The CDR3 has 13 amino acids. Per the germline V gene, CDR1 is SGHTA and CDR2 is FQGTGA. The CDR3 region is CASSLTGNTEALF. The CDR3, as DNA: TGTGCCAGCAGCTTGACAGGGAACACTGAAGCTTTATTT.

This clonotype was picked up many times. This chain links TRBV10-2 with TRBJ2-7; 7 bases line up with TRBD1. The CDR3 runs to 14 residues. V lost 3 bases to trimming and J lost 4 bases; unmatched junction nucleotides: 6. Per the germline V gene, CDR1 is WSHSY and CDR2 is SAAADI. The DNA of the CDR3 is TGCGCCAGCAGTGACTGGGTCAGGGGGTACGAGCAGTACTTC. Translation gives CASSDWVRGYEQYF.

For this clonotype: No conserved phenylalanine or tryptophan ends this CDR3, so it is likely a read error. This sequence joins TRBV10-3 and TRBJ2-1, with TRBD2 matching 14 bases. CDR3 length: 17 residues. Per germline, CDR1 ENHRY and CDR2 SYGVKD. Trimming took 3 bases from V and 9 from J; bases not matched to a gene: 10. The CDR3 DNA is TGTGCCATCAGTGACCCAACCGGGACTAGCGGGAGAGGTGAGCAGTTCATC. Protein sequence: CAISDPTGTSGRGEQFI.

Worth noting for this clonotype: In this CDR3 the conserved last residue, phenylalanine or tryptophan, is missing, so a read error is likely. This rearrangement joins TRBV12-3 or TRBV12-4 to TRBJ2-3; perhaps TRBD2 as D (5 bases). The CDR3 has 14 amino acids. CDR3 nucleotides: TGTGTCAGCGGTTTTGGTCGTAGCACAGATACGCAGTATTAT. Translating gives CVSGFGRSTDTQYY.

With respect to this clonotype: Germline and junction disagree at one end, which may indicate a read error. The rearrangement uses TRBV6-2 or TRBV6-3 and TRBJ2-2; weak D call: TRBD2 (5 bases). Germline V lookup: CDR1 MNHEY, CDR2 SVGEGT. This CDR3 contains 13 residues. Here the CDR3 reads CTSGPLNTGELFF. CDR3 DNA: TGTACCAGCGGACCCCTTAATACCGGGGAGCTGTTTTTT.

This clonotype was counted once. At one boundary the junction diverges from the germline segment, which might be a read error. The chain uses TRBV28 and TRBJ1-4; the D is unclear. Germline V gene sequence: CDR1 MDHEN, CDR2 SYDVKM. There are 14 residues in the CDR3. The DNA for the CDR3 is TGTGCCAGCGGTCCCGGACTAATGAATGAAAAACTGTCTTTT. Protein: CASGPGLMNEKLSF.

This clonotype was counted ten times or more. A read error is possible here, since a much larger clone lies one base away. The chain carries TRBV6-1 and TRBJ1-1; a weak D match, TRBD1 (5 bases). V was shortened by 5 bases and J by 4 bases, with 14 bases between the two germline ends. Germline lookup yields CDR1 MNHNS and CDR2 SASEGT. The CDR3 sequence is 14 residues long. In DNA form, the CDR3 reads TGTGCCAGCAGTCCCATTTGGGGGGGCACTGAAGCTTTCTTT. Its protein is CASSPIWGGTEAFF.

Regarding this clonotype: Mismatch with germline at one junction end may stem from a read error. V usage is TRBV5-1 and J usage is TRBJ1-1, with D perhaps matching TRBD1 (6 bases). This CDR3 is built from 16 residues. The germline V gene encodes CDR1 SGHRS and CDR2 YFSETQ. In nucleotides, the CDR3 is TGCACCAGCAGCGCCGGGACAAGGGGATGGAACACTGAAGCTTTCTTT. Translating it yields CTSSAGTRGWNTEAFF.

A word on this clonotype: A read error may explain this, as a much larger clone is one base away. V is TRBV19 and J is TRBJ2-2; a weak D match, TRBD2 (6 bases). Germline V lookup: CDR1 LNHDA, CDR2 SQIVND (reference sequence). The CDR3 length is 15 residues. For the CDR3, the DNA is TGTGCCAGTAGTATGGGGACTGCGAACACCTGGGAGCTGTTTTTT. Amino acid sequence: CASSMGTANTWELFF. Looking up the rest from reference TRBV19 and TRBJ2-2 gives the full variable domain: DGGITQSPKYLFRKEGQNVTLSCEQNLNHDAMYWYRQDPGQGLRLIYYSQIVNDFQKGDIAEGYSVSREKKESFPLTVTSAQKNPTAFYLCASSMGTANTWELFFGEGSRLTVL.

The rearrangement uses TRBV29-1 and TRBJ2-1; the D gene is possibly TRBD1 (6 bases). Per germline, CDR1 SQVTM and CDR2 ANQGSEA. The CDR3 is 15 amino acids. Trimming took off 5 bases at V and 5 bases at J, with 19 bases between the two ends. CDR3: CSVLNGQTKHNEQFF. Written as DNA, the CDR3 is TGCAGCGTTCTCAATGGACAGACGAAACACAATGAGCAGTTCTTC.

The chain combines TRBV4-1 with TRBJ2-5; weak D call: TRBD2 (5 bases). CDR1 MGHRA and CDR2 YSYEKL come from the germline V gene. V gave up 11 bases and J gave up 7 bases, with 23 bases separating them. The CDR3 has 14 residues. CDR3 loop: CAGSHEERAVTQYF. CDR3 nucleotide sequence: TGCGCCGGTAGCCATGAAGAGAGGGCCGTGACCCAGTACTTC.

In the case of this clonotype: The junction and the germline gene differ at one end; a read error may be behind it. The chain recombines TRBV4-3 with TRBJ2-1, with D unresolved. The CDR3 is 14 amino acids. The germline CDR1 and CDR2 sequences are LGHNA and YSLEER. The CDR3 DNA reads TGCGCCAGCATCCAAGATGTAGATTACAATGTGCAGTTCTTC. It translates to CASIQDVDYNVQFF.

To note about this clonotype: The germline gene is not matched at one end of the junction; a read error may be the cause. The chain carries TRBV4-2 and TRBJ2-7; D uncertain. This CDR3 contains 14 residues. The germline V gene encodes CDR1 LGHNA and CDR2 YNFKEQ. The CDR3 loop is CASSQGYLHYEQYF. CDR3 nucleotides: TGTGCCAGTAGCCAAGGGTACCTACACTACGAGCAGTACTTC.

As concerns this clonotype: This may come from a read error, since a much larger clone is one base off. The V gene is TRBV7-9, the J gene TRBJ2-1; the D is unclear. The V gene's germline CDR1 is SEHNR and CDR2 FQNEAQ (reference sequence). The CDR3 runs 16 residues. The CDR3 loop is CANSLDPGASYNEQFF. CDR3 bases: TGTGCCAACAGCTTAGATCCAGGCGCCTCCTACAATGAGCAGTTCTTC.

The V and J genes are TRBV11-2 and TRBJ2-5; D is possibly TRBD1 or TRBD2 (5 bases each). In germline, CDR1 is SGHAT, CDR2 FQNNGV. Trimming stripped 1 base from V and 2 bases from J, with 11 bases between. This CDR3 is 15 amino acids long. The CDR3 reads CASSLGGRDQETQYF. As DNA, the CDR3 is TGTGCCAGCAGCTTAGGGGGACGCGATCAAGAGACCCAGTACTTC.

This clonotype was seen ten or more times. CDR3 loop: CASSLVFGVFPAFF. The CDR3 nucleotides are TGTGCCAGCAGTTTAGTTTTTGGGGTTTTCCCAGCTTTCTTT. V is TRBV12-3 or TRBV12-4 and J is TRBJ1-1; D is ambiguous. V lost 1 base and J lost 10, with 16 bases in between. The CDR3 loop spans 14 amino acids.

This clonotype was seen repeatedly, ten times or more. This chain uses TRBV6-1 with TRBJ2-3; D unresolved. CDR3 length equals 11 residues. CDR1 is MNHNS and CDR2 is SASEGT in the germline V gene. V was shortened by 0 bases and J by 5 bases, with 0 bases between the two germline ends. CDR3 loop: CASSEADTQYF. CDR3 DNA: TGTGCCAGCAGTGAAGCAGATACGCAGTATTTT.

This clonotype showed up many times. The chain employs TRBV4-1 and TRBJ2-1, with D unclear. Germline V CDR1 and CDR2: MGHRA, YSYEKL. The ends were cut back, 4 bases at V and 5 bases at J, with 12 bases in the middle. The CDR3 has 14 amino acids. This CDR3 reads CASSLRNENNEQFF. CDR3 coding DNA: TGCGCCAGCAGCCTAAGGAACGAGAACAATGAGCAGTTCTTC.

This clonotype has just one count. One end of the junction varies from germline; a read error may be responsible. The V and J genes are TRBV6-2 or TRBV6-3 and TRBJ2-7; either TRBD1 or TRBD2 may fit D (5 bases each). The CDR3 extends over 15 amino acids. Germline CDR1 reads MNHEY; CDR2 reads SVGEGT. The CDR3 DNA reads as TGTGCCAGCAATTACATCGGGGACGTTAGCTACGAGCAGTACTTC. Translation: CASNYIGDVSYEQYF.

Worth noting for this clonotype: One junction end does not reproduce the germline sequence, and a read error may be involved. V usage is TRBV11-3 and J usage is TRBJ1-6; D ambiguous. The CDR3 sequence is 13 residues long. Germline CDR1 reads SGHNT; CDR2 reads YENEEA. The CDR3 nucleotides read TGTGCCAGCAGCTTACAAGGAGATTCACTCCTCCGCTTT. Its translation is CASSLQGDSLLRF.

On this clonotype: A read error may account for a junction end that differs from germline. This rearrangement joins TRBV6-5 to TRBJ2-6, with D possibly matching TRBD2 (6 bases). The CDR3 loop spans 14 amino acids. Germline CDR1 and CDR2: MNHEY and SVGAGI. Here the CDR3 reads CTGSRDSGANILTF. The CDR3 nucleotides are TGTACCGGCAGTCGGGACTCTGGGGCCAACATCCTGACTTTC.

CDR3 sequence: CASCHRGAYNEQFF. The CDR3 DNA follows: TGTGCCAGCTGCCATCGCGGGGCTTACAATGAGCAGTTCTTC. This chain joins TRBV11-2 and TRBJ2-1, with TRBD2 as a possible D gene (6 bases). The CDR3 sequence is 14 residues long. Germline-derived CDR1 and CDR2 are SGHAT and FQNNGV. With 8 bases removed from V and 4 bases from J, the gap between germline ends came to 15 bases. Drawing the rest from reference TRBV11-2 and TRBJ2-1, the complete variable domain is EAGVAQSPRYKIIEKRQSVAFWCNPISGHATLYWYQQILGQGPKLLIQFQNNGVVDDSQLPKDRFSAERLKGVDSTLKIQPAKLEDSAVYLCASCHRGAYNEQFFGPGTRLTVL.

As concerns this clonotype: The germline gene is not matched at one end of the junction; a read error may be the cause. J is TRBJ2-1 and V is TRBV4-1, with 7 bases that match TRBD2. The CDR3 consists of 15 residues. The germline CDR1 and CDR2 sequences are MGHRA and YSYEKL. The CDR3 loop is CTSSQPGASGNEQFF. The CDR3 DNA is TGCACCAGCAGCCAACCCGGGGCTAGCGGTAATGAGCAGTTCTTC.

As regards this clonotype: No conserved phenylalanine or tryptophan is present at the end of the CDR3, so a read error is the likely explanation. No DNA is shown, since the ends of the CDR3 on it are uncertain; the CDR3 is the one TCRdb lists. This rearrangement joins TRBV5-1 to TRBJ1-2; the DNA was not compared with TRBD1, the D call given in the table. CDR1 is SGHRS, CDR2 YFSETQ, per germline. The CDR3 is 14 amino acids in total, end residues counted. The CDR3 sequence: CASGSGTGGGGYIV.

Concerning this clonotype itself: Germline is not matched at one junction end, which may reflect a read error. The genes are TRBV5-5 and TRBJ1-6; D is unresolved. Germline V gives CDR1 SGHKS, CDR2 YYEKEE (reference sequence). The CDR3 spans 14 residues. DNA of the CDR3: TGTGCCAGCAGCTTGGACTTCAGTAATTCACCCCTTCACTTT. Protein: CASSLDFSNSPLHF.

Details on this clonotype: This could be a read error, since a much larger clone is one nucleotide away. CDR3 DNA sequence: TGTGCCAGCAGTTATGACTATGGCTACACCTTC. Amino acid sequence: CASSYDYGYTF. The chain uses TRBV28 and TRBJ1-2; D not certain. This CDR3 spans 11 amino acids. The V end was cut by 4 bases, the J end by 3 bases, with 3 bases between. Germline values: CDR1 MDHEN, CDR2 SYDVKM.

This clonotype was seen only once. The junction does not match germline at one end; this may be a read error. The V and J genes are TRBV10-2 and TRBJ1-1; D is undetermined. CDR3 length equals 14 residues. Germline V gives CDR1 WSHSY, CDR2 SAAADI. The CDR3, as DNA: TGCGCCAACAGTGAGCCGAAGGCGGGCACTGAAGCTTTCTTT. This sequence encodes CANSEPKAGTEAFF.

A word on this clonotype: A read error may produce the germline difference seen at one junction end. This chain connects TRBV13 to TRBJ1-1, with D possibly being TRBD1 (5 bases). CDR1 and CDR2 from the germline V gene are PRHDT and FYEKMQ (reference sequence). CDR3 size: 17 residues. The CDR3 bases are TGTGCCAGCAGCTTAGGAGGGTTTGGTATTAGGGGCACTGACGCTTTCTTC. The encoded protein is CASSLGGFGIRGTDAFF.

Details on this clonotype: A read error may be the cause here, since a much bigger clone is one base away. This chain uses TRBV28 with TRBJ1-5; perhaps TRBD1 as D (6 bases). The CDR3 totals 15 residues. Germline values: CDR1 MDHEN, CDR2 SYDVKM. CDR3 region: CANSLGGPSNQPQHF. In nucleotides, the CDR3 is TGTGCCAACAGTTTGGGGGGGCCGAGCAATCAGCCCCAGCATTTT.